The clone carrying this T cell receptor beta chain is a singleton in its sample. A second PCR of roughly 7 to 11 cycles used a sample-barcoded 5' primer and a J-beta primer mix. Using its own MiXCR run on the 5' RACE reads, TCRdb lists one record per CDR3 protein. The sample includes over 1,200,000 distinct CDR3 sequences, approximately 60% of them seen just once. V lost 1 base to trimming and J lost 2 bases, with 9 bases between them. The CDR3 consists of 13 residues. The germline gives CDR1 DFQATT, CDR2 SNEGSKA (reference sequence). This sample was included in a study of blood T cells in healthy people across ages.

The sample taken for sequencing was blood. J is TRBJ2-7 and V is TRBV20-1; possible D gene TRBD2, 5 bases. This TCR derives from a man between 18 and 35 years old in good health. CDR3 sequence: CSARALVAYEQYF. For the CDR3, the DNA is TGCAGTGCTAGAGCACTAGTCGCCTACGAGCAGTACTTC.